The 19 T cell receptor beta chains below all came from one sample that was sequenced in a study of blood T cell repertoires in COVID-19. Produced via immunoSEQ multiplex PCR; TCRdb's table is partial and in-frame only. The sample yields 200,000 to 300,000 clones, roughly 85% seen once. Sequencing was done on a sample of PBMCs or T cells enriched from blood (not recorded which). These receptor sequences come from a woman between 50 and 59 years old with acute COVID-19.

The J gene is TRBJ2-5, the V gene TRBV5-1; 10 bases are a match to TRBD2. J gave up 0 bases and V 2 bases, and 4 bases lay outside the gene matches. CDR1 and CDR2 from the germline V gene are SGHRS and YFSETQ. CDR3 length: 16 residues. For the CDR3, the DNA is TGCGCCAGCAGCTTCGCCCTAGCGGGGGACCAAGAGACCCAGTACTTC. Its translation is CASSFALAGDQETQYF.

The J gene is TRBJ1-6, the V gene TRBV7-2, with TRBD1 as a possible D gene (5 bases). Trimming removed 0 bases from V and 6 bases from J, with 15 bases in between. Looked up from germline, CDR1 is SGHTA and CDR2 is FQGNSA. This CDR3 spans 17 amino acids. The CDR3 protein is CASSLAGTQAGNSPLHF. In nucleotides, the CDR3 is TGTGCCAGCAGCTTAGCCGGGACTCAGGCGGGTAATTCACCCCTCCACTTT.

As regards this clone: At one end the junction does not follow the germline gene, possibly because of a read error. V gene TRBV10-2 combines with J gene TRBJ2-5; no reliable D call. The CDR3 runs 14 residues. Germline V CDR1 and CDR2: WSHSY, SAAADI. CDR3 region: CASRESRSQETQYF. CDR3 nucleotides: TGCGCCAGCAGAGAGTCTCGGAGTCAAGAGACCCAGTACTTC.

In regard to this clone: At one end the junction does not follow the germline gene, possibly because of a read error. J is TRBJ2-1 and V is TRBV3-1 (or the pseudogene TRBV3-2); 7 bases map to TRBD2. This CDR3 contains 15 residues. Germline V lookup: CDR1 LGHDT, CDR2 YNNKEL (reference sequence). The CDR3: CASSKERGDYNEQFF. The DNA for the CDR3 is TGTGCCAGCAGCAAAGAGCGGGGAGACTACAATGAGCAGTTCTTC.

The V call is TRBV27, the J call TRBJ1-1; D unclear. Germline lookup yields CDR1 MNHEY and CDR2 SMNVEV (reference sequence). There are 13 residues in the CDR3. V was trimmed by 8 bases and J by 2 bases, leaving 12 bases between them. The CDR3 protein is CASRMNLNTEAFF. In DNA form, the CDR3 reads TGTGCCAGCCGAATGAACTTAAACACTGAAGCTTTCTTT.

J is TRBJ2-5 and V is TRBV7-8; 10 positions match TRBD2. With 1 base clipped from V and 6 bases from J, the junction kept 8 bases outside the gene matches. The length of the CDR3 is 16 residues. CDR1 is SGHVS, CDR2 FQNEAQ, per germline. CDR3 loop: CASSLGAGTSAKTQYF. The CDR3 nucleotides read TGTGCCAGCAGCTTAGGGGCCGGGACTAGCGCTAAGACCCAGTACTTC.

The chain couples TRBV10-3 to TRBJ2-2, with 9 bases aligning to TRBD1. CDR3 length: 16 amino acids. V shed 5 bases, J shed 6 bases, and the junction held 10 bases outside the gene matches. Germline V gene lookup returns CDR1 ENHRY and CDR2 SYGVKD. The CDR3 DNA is TGTGCCATCAGTACTACAGGGGGCGCAAGGGCCGGGGAGCTGTTTTTT. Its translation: CAISTTGGARAGELFF.

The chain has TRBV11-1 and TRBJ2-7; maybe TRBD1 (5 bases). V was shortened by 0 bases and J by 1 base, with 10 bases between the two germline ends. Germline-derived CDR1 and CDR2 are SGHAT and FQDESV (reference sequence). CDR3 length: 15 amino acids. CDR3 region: CASSLAPGASYEQYF. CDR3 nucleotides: TGTGCCAGCAGCTTAGCGCCTGGGGCATCCTACGAGCAGTACTTC.

This CDR3 is CASSQIESPLGYTF. DNA for the CDR3: TGTGCCAGCAGCCAGATCGAAAGTCCGTTAGGCTACACCTTC. This chain links TRBV7-9 with TRBJ1-2; D is undetermined. Germline lookup yields CDR1 SEHNR and CDR2 FQNEAQ (reference sequence). V lost 5 bases to trimming and J lost 8 bases, with 18 bases between them. The CDR3 covers 14 residues.

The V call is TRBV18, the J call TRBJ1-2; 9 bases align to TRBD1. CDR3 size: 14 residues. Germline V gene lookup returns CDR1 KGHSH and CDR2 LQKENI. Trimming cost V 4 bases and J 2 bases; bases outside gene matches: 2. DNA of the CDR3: TGTGCCAGCTCACGGGACAGGGAAAACTATGGCTACACCTTC. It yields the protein CASSRDRENYGYTF.

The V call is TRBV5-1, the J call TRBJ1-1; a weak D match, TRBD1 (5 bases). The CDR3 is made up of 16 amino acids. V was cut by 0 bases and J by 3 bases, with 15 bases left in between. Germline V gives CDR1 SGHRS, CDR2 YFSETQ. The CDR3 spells CASSLAPGQRDTEAFF. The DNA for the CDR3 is TGCGCCAGCAGCTTGGCCCCAGGGCAACGAGACACTGAAGCTTTCTTT.

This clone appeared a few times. In DNA, the CDR3 is TGTGCCAGCAGTAGTCCGGGACAGATCTACGAGCAGTACTTC. Translating gives CASSSPGQIYEQYF. The genes are TRBV6-2 or TRBV6-3 and TRBJ2-7; TRBD1 matches at 7 bases. CDR3 length: 14 amino acids. CDR1 is MNHEY and CDR2 is SVGEGT in the germline V gene. With V trimmed by 5 bases and J by 3 bases, 7 bases remained unmatched.

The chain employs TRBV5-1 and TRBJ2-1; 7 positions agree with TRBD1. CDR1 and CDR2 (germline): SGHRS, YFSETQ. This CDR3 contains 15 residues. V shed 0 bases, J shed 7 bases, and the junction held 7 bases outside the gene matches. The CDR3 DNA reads TGCGCCAGCAGCTTGGTTACAGGGGAGTGGAATGAGCAGTTCTTC. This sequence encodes CASSLVTGEWNEQFF.

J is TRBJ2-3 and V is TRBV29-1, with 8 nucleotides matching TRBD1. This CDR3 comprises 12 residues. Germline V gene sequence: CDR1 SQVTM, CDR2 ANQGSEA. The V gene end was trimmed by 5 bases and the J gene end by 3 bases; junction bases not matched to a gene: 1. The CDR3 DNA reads TGCAGCGTTTGGACAGGGACAGATACGCAGTATTTT. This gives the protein CSVWTGTDTQYF.

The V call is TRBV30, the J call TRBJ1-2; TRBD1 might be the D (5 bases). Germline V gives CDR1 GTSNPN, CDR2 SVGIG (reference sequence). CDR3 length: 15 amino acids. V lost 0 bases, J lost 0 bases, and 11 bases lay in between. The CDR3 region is CAWSVGQRANYGYTF. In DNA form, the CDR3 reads TGTGCCTGGAGTGTCGGACAACGAGCTAACTATGGCTACACCTTC.

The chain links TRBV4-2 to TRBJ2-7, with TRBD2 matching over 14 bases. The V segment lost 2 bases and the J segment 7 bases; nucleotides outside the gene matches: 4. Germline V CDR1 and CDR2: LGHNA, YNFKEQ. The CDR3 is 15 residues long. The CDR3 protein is CASSQRGLAGVEQYF. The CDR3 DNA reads TGTGCCAGCAGCCAAAGGGGACTAGCGGGGGTAGAGCAGTACTTC.

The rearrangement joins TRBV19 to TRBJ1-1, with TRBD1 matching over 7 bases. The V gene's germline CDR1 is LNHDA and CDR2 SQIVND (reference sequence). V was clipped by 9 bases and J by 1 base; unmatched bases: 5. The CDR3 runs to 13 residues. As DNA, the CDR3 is TGTGCCAGCCGACAGGGCCAGAACACTGAAGCTTTCTTT. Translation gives CASRQGQNTEAFF.

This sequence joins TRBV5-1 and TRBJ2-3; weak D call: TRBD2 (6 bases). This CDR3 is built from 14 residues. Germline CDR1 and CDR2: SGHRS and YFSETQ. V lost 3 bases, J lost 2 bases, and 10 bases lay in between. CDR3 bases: TGCGCCAGCAGCTCTAGCGAGTTCACAGATACGCAGTATTTT. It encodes CASSSSEFTDTQYF.

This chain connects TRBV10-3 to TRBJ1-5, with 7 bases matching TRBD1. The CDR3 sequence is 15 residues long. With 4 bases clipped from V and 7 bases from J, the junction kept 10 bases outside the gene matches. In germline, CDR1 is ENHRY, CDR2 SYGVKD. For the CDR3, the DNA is TGTGCCATCAGTGGGGAACAGGGGAGGATCCAGCCCCAGCATTTT. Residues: CAISGEQGRIQPQHF.